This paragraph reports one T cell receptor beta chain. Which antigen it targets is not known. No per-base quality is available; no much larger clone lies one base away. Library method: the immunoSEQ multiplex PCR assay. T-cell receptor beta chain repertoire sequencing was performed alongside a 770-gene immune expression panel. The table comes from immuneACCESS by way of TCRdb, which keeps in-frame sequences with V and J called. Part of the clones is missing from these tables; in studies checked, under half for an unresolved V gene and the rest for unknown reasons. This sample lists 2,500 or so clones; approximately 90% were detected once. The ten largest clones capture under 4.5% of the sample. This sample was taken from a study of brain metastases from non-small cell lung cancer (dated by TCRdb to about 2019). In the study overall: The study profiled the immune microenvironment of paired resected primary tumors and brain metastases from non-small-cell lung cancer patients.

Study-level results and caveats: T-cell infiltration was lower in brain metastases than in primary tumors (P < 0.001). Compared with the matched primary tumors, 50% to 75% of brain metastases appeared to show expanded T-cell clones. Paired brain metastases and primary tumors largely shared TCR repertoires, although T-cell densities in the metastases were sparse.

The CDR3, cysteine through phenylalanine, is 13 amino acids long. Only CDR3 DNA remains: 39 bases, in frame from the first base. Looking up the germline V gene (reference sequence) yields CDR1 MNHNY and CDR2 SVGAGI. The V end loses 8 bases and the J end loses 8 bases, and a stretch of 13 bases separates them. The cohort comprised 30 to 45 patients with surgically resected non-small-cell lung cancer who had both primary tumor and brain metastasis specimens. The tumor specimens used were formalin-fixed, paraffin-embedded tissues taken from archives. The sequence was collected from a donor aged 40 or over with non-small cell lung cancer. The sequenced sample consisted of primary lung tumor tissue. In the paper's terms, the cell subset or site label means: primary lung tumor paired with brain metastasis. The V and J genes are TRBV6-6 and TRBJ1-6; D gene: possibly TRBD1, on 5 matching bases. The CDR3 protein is CASRGAADSPLHF. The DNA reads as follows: TGTGCCAGCCGAGGGGCAGCGGATTCACCCCTCCACTTT.